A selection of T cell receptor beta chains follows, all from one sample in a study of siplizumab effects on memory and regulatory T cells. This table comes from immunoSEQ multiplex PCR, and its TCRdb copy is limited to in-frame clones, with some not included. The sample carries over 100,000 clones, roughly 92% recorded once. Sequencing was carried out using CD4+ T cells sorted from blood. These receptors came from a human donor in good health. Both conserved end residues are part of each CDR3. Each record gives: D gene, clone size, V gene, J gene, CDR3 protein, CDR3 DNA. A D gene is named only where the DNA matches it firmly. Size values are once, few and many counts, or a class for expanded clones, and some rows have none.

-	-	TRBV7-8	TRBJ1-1	CASSLEGEAFF	TGTGCCAGCAGCTTAGAAGGTGAAGCTTTCTTT
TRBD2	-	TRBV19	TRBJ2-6	CASSIRGAGANVLTF	TGTGCCAGTAGTATACGGGGGGCTGGGGCCAACGTCCTGACTTTC
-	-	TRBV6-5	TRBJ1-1	CASSPRPDNTEAFF	TGTGCCAGCAGTCCGCGACCGGACAACACTGAAGCTTTCTTT
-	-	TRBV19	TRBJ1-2	CASTSGLNYGYTF	TGTGCCAGTACTAGCGGCCTAAACTATGGCTACACCTTC
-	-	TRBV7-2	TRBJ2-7	CASTVDPGSSYEQYF	TGTGCCAGCACCGTGGACCCCGGCAGCTCCTACGAGCAGTACTTC
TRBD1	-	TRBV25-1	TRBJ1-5	CASRKGQPGNQPQHF	TGTGCCAGCAGGAAGGGACAGCCGGGCAATCAGCCCCAGCATTTT
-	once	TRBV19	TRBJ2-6	CASSIGPQVSGANVLTF	TGTGCCAGTAGTATAGGGCCACAGGTCTCTGGGGCCAACGTCCTGACTTTC
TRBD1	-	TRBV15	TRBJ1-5	CATSREYRTGWGSQPQHF	TGTGCCACCAGCAGAGAATACCGGACAGGGTGGGGAAGTCAGCCCCAGCATTTT
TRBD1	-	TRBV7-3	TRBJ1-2	CASSPWPDRSYGYTF	TGTGCCAGCAGCCCTTGGCCGGACAGGAGTTATGGCTACACCTTC
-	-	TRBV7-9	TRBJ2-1	CASSHLLGSARLDNEQFF	TGTGCCAGCAGCCATCTCTTAGGATCCGCCAGGCTCGACAATGAGCAGTTCTTC
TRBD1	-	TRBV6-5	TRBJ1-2	CASSYDGRQGGGYTF	TGTGCCAGCAGTTACGACGGTAGACAGGGAGGCGGCTACACCTTC
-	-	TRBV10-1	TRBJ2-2	CASSERGVQAGELFF	TGCGCCAGCAGTGAGAGGGGGGTTCAGGCCGGGGAGCTGTTTTTT
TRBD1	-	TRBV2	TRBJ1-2	CASGDRGNYGYTF	TGTGCCAGCGGGGACAGGGGAAACTATGGCTACACCTTC
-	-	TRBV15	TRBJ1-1	CATSTNTEAFF	TGTGCCACCAGCACTAACACTGAAGCTTTCTTT
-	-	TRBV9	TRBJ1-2	CASSVGQEHGYTF	TGTGCCAGCAGCGTAGGGCAGGAACATGGCTACACCTTC
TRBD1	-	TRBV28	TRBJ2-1	CASSNLSPGQGAGSYNEQFF	TGTGCCAGCTCTAACCTTTCACCGGGACAGGGGGCTGGATCCTACAATGAGCAGTTCTTC
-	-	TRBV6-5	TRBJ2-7	CASSYRDPSYEQYF	TGTGCCAGCAGTTACCGGGACCCATCCTACGAGCAGTACTTC
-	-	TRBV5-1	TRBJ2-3	CASSLTTDTQYF	TGCGCCAGCAGCCTGACCACAGATACGCAGTATTTT
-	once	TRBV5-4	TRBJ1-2	CASSPGAGLSTF	TGTGCCAGCAGCCCGGGAGCAGGGCTTTCCACCTTC
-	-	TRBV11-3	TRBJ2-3	CASSFSGWGRQYF	TGTGCCAGCAGCTTTTCGGGGTGGGGAAGGCAGTATTTT
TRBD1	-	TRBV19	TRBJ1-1	CASSPRTGTVNTEAFF	TGTGCCAGTAGCCCACGGACCGGGACAGTGAACACTGAAGCTTTCTTT
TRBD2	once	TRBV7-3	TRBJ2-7	CASSLWGTSSDEQYF	TGTGCCAGCAGCTTATGGGGGACTAGCTCTGACGAGCAGTACTTC
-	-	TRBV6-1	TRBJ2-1	CASNSGDLGYNEQFF	TGTGCCAGCAATTCGGGGGACTTGGGCTACAATGAGCAGTTCTTC
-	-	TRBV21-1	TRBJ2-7	CASFGTGRNYEQYF	TGTGCCAGTTTTGGGACAGGGAGAAACTACGAGCAGTACTTC
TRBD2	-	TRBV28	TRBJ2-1	CASEPSGRAEQFF	TGTGCCAGCGAACCAAGCGGGAGGGCTGAGCAGTTCTTC
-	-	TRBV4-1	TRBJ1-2	CASSQNAPNYGYTF	TGCGCCAGCAGCCAGAATGCCCCAAACTATGGCTACACCTTC
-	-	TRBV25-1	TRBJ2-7	CASSDLVNNYEQYF	TGTGCCAGCAGTGATTTAGTGAATAACTACGAGCAGTACTTC
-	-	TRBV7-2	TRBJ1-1	CASSSIGVRAVNTEAFF	TGTGCCAGCAGCTCAATTGGGGTAAGGGCCGTGAACACTGAAGCTTTCTTT
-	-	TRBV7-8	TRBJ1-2	CASSLGHLPEESYTF	TGTGCCAGCAGCTTAGGACATTTGCCAGAAGAAAGCTACACCTTC
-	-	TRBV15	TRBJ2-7	CATSRPGDGTYEQYF	TGTGCCACCAGCAGGCCGGGGGACGGTACCTACGAGCAGTACTTC
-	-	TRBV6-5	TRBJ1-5	CASSYSASGSWPQHF	TGTGCCAGCAGCTACTCGGCTTCTGGATCATGGCCCCAGCATTTT
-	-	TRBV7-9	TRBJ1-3	CASSPSGIAGNTIYF	TGTGCCAGCAGCCCGTCAGGAATTGCTGGAAACACCATATATTTT
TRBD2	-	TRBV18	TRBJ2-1	CASSPPSGRADYNEQFF	TGTGCCAGCTCACCACCCAGCGGGAGGGCCGACTACAATGAGCAGTTCTTC
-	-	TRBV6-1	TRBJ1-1	CASSKESRSSREAFF	TGTGCCAGCAGCAAGGAGTCCAGGTCATCCAGGGAAGCTTTCTTT
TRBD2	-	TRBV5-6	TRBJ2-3	CASSPGLAEATDTQYF	TGTGCCAGCAGCCCGGGACTAGCGGAGGCCACAGATACGCAGTATTTT
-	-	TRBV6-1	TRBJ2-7	CASSEALRAGVPYEQYF	TGTGCCAGCAGTGAAGCGCTTCGGGCAGGGGTGCCCTACGAGCAGTACTTC
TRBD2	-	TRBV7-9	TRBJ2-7	CASSPRTSGPPYEQYF	TGTGCCAGCAGCCCCAGGACTAGCGGACCTCCCTACGAGCAGTACTTC
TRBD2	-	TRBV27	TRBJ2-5	CASTALASGIREQYF	TGTGCCAGCACCGCGCTGGCTAGCGGGATTCGGGAGCAGTACTTC
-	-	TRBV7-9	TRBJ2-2	CASSLTRGDTGELFF	TGTGCCAGCAGCTTAACTAGGGGGGACACCGGGGAGCTGTTTTTT
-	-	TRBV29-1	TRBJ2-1	CSVERGSYNEQFF	TGCAGCGTTGAAAGGGGATCCTACAATGAGCAGTTCTTC
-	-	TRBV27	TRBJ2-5	CASSLSWAPEETQYF	TGTGCCAGCAGTTTATCTTGGGCTCCCGAGGAGACCCAGTACTTC
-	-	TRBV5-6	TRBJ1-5	CASSSRGNQPQHF	TGTGCCAGCAGCTCGCGGGGGAATCAGCCCCAGCATTTT
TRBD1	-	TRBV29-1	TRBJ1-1	CSVMTGRNTEAFF	TGCAGCGTGATGACAGGGAGGAACACTGAAGCTTTCTTT
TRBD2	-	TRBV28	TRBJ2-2	CASSRTSPGELFF	TGTGCCAGCAGCCGGACTAGCCCCGGGGAGCTGTTTTTT
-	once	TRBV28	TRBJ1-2	CASTGPVKGYTF	TGTGCCAGCACGGGCCCCGTCAAGGGCTACACCTTC
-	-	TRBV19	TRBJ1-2	CASRDIILGYTF	TGTGCCAGTAGGGACATAATACTTGGCTACACCTTC
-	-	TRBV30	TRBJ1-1	CAWRHRIGEAFF	TGTGCCTGGAGGCACAGGATAGGGGAAGCTTTCTTT
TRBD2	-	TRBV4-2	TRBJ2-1	CASSQDRGTSFLEQFF	TGTGCCAGCAGCCAAGACCGCGGGACTAGTTTTCTTGAGCAGTTCTTC
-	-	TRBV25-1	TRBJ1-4	CASSDPGRVQEKLFF	TGTGCCAGCAGTGACCCAGGCAGGGTACAAGAAAAACTGTTTTTT
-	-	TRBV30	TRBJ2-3	CASIRRGTDTQYF	TGTGCCTCCATTCGGCGGGGCACAGATACGCAGTATTTT
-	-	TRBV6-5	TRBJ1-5	CASSYAEGQPQHF	TGTGCCAGCAGTTACGCCGAGGGACAGCCCCAGCATTTT
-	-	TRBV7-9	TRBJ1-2	CASSSTTVYGYGYTF	TGTGCCAGCAGCTCCACGACGGTATACGGCTATGGCTACACCTTC
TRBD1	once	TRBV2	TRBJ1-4	CASSGQGGGKLFF	TGTGCCAGCAGCGGACAGGGAGGCGGAAAACTGTTTTTT
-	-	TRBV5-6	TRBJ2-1	CASSLGSYNEQFF	TGTGCCAGCAGCTTGGGATCCTACAATGAGCAGTTCTTC
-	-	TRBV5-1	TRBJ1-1	CASSRQEPNTEAFF	TGCGCCAGCAGTCGACAGGAACCGAACACTGAAGCTTTCTTT
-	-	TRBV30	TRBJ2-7	CAWSPKYEQYF	TGTGCCTGGAGTCCGAAGTACGAGCAGTACTTC